Below, 16 T cell receptor beta chains from the same sample are listed, as sequenced in a study of blood T cell repertoires in COVID-19. Sequenced by immunoSEQ multiplex PCR; TCRdb stores in-frame clones only, minus some. Here the sample spans 150,000 to 200,000 clones, 90% to 95% being singletons. Sample: peripheral blood. Receptor source: a woman in her sixties with COVID-19, enrolled during active disease.

The chain combines TRBV29-1 with TRBJ1-1; a weak D match, TRBD1 (5 bases). CDR3 size: 13 residues. CDR1 and CDR2 from the germline V gene are SQVTM and ANQGSEA. V was cut by 4 bases and J by 5 bases, with 14 bases left in between. CDR3 sequence (DNA): TGCAGCGTTGGGGGGGAGGGATCTACTGAAGCTTTCTTT. Encoded protein: CSVGGEGSTEAFF.

In nucleotides, the CDR3 is TGTGCCAGCAGCCAAGTCACAGCTCACTCCTATAATTCACCCCTCCACTTT. Amino acids: CASSQVTAHSYNSPLHF. This sequence joins TRBV4-2 and TRBJ1-6; no reliable D call. Between the trimmed V and J ends, which lost 1 base and 0 bases, there was a span of 10 bases. Germline CDR1 LGHNA, CDR2 YNFKEQ. The CDR3 sequence is 17 residues long.

The chain combines TRBV5-1 with TRBJ2-2; D is possibly TRBD1 (5 bases). The germline V gene has CDR1 SGHRS and CDR2 YFSETQ. CDR3 length: 15 residues. The ends were cut back, 1 base at V and 1 base at J, with 8 bases in the middle. Here the CDR3 reads CASSLPGMNTGELFF. Written as DNA, the CDR3 is TGCGCCAGCAGCTTGCCAGGGATGAACACCGGGGAGCTGTTTTTT. The full variable domain, with the rest looked up from reference TRBV5-1 and TRBJ2-2, is KAGVTQTPRYLIKTRGQQVTLSCSPISGHRSVSWYQQTPGQGLQFLFEYFSETQRNKGNFPGRFSGRQFSNSRSEMNVSTLELGDSALYLCASSLPGMNTGELFFGEGSRLTVL.

The J gene is TRBJ2-5, the V gene TRBV7-2; TRBD1 is a possible D gene (5 bases). Between the trimmed V and J ends, which lost 2 bases and 4 bases, there was a span of 11 bases. Germline CDR1 is SGHTA and CDR2 is FQGNSA. This CDR3 spans 14 amino acids. The CDR3 DNA is TGTGCCAGCAGCTTATGGGGTCAGGGAGAGACCCAGTACTTC. Translation: CASSLWGQGETQYF.

This chain links TRBV4-3 with TRBJ1-2; 8 nucleotides align to TRBD1. The CDR3 extends over 14 amino acids. V shed 4 bases, J shed 3 bases, and the junction held 4 bases outside the gene matches. CDR1 and CDR2 from the germline V gene are LGHNA and YSLEER. As DNA, the CDR3 is TGCGCCAGCAGCCCCCGGGACAGGTACTATGGCTACACCTTC. Its translation is CASSPRDRYYGYTF.

The CDR3 here is CASSQDRDRGLVQPQHF. CDR3 DNA sequence: TGCGCCAGCAGCCAAGATCGGGACAGGGGGCTGGTACAGCCCCAGCATTTT. This chain connects TRBV4-1 to TRBJ1-5; 12 bases match TRBD1. V lost 0 bases, J lost 7 bases, and 7 bases stayed unmatched. Germline-derived CDR1 and CDR2 are MGHRA and YSYEKL. The CDR3 totals 17 residues.

CDR3 loop: CASSRFPYGGNNEQFF. CDR3 DNA sequence: TGTGCCAGCAGCCGGTTCCCTTACGGGGGAAACAATGAGCAGTTCTTC. This chain joins TRBV7-9 and TRBJ2-1; D may be TRBD2 (6 bases). Germline V lookup: CDR1 SEHNR, CDR2 FQNEAQ (reference sequence). Trimming cost V 5 bases and J 5 bases, with 19 bases left between them. CDR3 length: 16 residues. The complete variable domain, with remaining parts taken from reference TRBV7-9 and TRBJ2-1, reads DTGVSQNPRHKITKRGQNVTFRCDPISEHNRLYWYRQTLGQGPEFLTYFQNEAQLEKSRLLSDRFSAERPKGSFSTLEIQRTEQGDSAMYLCASSRFPYGGNNEQFFGPGTRLTVL.

This clone was seen only once. CDR3: CASSTTGDVGTEAFF. In DNA form, the CDR3 reads TGTGCCAGCTCAACGACAGGGGATGTGGGCACTGAAGCTTTCTTT. The gene calls are TRBV18 and TRBJ1-1; 8 bases are shared with TRBD1. Trimming took 5 bases from V and 4 from J; bases not matched to a gene: 9. The CDR3 is 15 amino acids. CDR1 KGHSH and CDR2 LQKENI come from the germline V gene. The full variable domain, its missing parts supplied by reference TRBV18 and TRBJ1-1, is NAGVMQNPRHLVRRRGQEARLRCSPMKGHSHVYWYRQLPEEGLKFMVYLQKENIIDESGMPKERFSAEFPKEGPSILRIQQVVRGDSAAYFCASSTTGDVGTEAFFGQGTRLTVV.

The chain has TRBV27 and TRBJ1-4; 8 bases align to TRBD1. The germline V gene has CDR1 MNHEY and CDR2 SMNVEV (reference sequence). The J segment lost 11 bases and the V segment lost 2 bases, leaving 7 bases of the junction unmatched. CDR3 length equals 14 residues. The CDR3 DNA reads TGTGCCAGCAGTTTAAACAGGGGGGCCTTTAAACTGTTTTTT. Its translation is CASSLNRGAFKLFF.

The J gene is TRBJ1-4, the V gene TRBV20-1; TRBD1 might be the D (5 bases). Trimming pared 3 bases from V and 0 bases from J, leaving 11 bases between. Germline-derived CDR1 and CDR2 are DFQATT and SNEGSKA (reference sequence). This CDR3 has 15 amino acids. CDR3 region: CSASYDSPTNEKLFF. CDR3 coding DNA: TGCAGTGCTAGTTATGACAGTCCAACTAATGAAAAACTGTTTTTT.

The chain is built from TRBV6-5 and TRBJ1-1, with D unresolved. Germline values: CDR1 MNHEY, CDR2 SVGAGI. The V and J ends lost 5 bases and 0 bases respectively, with 7 bases between them. CDR3 length: 13 residues. The CDR3 DNA reads as TGTGCCAGCAGTATCCTCGTGAACACTGAAGCTTTCTTT. The encoded protein is CASSILVNTEAFF.

CDR3: CASSQGSRRTEAFF. CDR3 coding DNA: TGTGCCAGCAGCCAAGGCAGCAGGAGGACTGAAGCTTTCTTT. V and J are TRBV3-1 (or the pseudogene TRBV3-2) and TRBJ1-1; D unresolved. The CDR3 is 14 amino acids. V was clipped by 1 base and J by 5 bases, with 11 bases between them. Germline V gives CDR1 LGHDT, CDR2 YNNKEL (reference sequence).

The gene calls are TRBV7-9 and TRBJ1-1; D uncertain. The CDR3 runs 11 residues. Germline V gene lookup returns CDR1 SEHNR and CDR2 FQNEAQ (reference sequence). Trimming stripped 6 bases from V and 4 bases from J, with 6 bases between. The CDR3 region has the DNA TGTGCCAGCAGATCGGGCACTGAAGCTTTCTTT. Translated, it gives CASRSGTEAFF.

The chain employs TRBV7-9 and TRBJ1-2; no clear D gene. This CDR3 comprises 16 residues. Germline CDR1 and CDR2: SEHNR and FQNEAQ (reference sequence). Trimming removed 2 bases from V and 7 bases from J, with 20 bases in between. CDR3 in DNA: TGTGCCAGCAGCTTAATAGGTTGGACTCGTACCGGTGGCTACACCTTC. This codes for CASSLIGWTRTGGYTF. Full variable domain (missing parts from reference TRBV7-9 and TRBJ1-2): DTGVSQNPRHKITKRGQNVTFRCDPISEHNRLYWYRQTLGQGPEFLTYFQNEAQLEKSRLLSDRFSAERPKGSFSTLEIQRTEQGDSAMYLCASSLIGWTRTGGYTFGSGTRLTVV.

V usage is TRBV5-8 and J usage is TRBJ2-2; 9 bases match TRBD2. CDR1 is SGHTS, CDR2 YDEGEE, per germline. Trimming removed 1 base from V and 6 bases from J; junction bases left unmatched: 4. This CDR3 is 15 amino acids long. The CDR3: CASSLPGLAPGELFF. CDR3 sequence (DNA): TGTGCCAGCAGCTTGCCGGGACTAGCCCCCGGGGAGCTGTTTTTT. The whole variable domain, filled in from reference TRBV5-8 and TRBJ2-2, reads EAGVTQSPTHLIKTRGQQATLRCSPISGHTSVYWYQQALGLGLQFLLWYDEGEERNRGNFPPRFSGRQFPNYSSELNVNALELEDSALYLCASSLPGLAPGELFFGEGSRLTVL.

V and J are TRBV4-1 and TRBJ2-7, with 7 bases that match TRBD2. V lost 4 bases to trimming and J lost 3 bases; unmatched junction nucleotides: 6. The CDR3 is 14 amino acids. Germline values: CDR1 MGHRA, CDR2 YSYEKL. CDR3 nucleotide sequence: TGCGCCAGCAGCCCAAATCGGGGGGACTACGAGCAGTACTTC. Its protein is CASSPNRGDYEQYF.